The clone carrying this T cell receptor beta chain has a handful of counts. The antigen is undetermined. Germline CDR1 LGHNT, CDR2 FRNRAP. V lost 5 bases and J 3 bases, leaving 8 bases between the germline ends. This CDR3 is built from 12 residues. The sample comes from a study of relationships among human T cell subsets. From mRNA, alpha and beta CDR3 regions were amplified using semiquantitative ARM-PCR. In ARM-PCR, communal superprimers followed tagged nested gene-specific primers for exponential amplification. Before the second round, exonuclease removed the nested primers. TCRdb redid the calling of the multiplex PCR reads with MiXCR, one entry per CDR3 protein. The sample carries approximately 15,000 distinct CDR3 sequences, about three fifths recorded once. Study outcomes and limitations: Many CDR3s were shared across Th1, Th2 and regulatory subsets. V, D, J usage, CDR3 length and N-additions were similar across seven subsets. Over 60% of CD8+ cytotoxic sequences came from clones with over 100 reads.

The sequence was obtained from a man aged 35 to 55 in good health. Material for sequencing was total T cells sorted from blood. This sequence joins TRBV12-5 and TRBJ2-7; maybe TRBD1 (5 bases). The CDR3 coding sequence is TGTGCTAGTGGTCCGACAGTCTACGAGCAGTACTTC. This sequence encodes CASGPTVYEQYF.